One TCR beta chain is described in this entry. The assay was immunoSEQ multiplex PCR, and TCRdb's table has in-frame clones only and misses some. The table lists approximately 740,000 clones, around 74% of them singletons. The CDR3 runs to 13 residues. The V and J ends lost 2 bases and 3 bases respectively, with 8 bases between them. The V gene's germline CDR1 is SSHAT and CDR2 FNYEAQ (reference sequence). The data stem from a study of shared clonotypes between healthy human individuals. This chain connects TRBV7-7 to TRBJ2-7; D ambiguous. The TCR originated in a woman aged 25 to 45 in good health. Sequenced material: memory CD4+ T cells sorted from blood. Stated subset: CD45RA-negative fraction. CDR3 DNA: TGTGCCAGCAGCTTATCGCCGGGCTACGAGCAGTACTTC. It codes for CASSLSPGYEQYF.